This T cell receptor (beta chain) was sequenced for a study of breast tumors, draining lymph nodes, adjacent tissues (dated by TCRdb to about 2016). Looking at the study overall: Breast cancer patients provided tumor, adjacent nontumor tissue and axillary lymph nodes, and the study compared the TCR beta repertoires across these three sources. In human breast cancer, the study set out to assess how tumor, surrounding tissue and draining lymph node repertoires relate to one another and whether T cells might be exchanged between them. Broad study findings and their caveats: Tumor T-cell repertoires showed less diversity than lymph node repertoires and more diversity than nontumor tissue repertoires, and tumor T-cell repertoires showed preferential V and J gene usage. A scenario in which most tumor T cells derive from the lymph node and then expand within tumor tissue was judged to be consistent with the data. Tumor and nontumor tissue repertoires were found to be significantly more similar in luminal-like than in basal-like breast cancer. Rather than being directly demonstrated, the conclusion that tumor T cells originate in lymph nodes was presented as consistent with a hypothesis.

The lymph node samples were taken from the axillary draining lymph nodes of breast cancer patients. The V end loses 5 bases and the J end loses 7 bases, and a stretch of 11 bases separates them. From the cysteine up to the phenylalanine, the CDR3 has a length of 12 residues. Only the CDR3 part of the read is kept: 36 bases, read in frame from the first base. The germline V gene sets CDR1 to SGHTA and CDR2 to FQGTGA. The data were produced on an Illumina HiSeq 2000. TCR beta chain libraries were generated by multiplex PCR amplification. The amplified TCR beta chain products were analyzed by high-throughput sequencing. TCRdb trimmed public reads at Q25 via fastp, called clones via MiXCR and kept in-frame beta chains. CDR3 protein sequences are deduplicated, and each keeps its most common genes and DNA. Across this sample there are some 120,000 distinct CDR3 sequences, with about 20% seen only once. Together, the top ten hold roughly 3.5% of the sample.

This clonotype was seen repeatedly, ten times or more. Its cognate antigen has yet to be identified. Nothing much larger sits one base from this clone, and base qualities are not available. The sequencing sample was made of axillary lymph node tissue. Rearrangement joined TRBV7-3 to TRBJ1-2; TRBD1 is a weak D gene call, 5 bases matching. The TCR sequence derives from a female donor with breast cancer. Some clones in this sample may be carry-over from other donors' samples. CDR3 loop: CASSPPTGGYTF. The nucleotide sequence is TGTGCCAGCAGCCCCCCAACAGGTGGCTACACCTTC.